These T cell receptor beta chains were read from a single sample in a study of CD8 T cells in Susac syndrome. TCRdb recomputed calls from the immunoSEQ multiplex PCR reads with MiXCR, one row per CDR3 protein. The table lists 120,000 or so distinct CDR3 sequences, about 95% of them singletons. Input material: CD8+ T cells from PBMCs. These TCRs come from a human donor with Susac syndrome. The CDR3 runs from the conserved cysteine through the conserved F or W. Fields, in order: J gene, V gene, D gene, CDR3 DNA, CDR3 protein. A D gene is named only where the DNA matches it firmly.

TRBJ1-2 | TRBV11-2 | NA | TGTGCCAGCAGCTCGAACGACAGGCTAAAGCTGGATGGCTACACCTTC | CASSSNDRLKLDGYTF
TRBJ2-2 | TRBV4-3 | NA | TGCGCCAGCAGCCAAGATTGGCCGAACCCCGGGGAGCTGTTTTTT | CASSQDWPNPGELFF
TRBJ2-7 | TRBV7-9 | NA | TGTGCCAGCAGCCCCCCGGGGCAGGGAGTGCGCTACGAGCAGTACTTC | CASSPPGQGVRYEQYF
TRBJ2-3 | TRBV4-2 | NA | TGTGCCAGCAGCCAAGTTACGGGAGACGGGGCAGATACGCAGTATTTT | CASSQVTGDGADTQYF
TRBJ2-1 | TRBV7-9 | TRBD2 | TGTGCCAGCAGGGACAGCGGGGGGAGCTCCTACAATGAGCAGTTCTTC | CASRDSGGSSYNEQFF
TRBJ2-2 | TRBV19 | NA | TGTGCCAGTACGTGGGAGTGGAACACCGGGGAGCTGTTTTTT | CASTWEWNTGELFF
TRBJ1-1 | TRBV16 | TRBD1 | TGTGCCAGCACCTGGACAGGGGGGAACACTGAAGCTTTCTTT | CASTWTGGNTEAFF
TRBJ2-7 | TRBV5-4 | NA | TGTGCCAGCAGCTTGCGGGGGGCAGCCTACGAGCAGTACTTC | CASSLRGAAYEQYF
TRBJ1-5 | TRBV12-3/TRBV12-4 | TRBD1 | TGTGCCAGCAGTTTAGTCGGGGGGAGGGGGCCTTCCAATCAGCCCCAGCATTTT | CASSLVGGRGPSNQPQHF
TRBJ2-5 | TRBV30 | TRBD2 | TGTGCCTGGACTAGCGGGGGTGAGACCCAGTACTTC | CAWTSGGETQYF